This T cell receptor beta chain was retrieved from a study of blood T cell repertoires in COVID-19 (dated by TCRdb to the early 2020s). Context from the whole study: The collaborator samples originated in the United States, Italy and Spain and spanned the acute and convalescent phases of COVID-19. The material from the prospective study consisted of cDNA or gDNA derived from T cells, B-cell-depleted T cells, or PBMCs. Subjects who had been exposed to COVID-19, were actively infected with it, or had recovered from it provided the deeply sampled blood TCRbeta repertoires that made up the dataset. The repertoires were released in a freely available public database meant as a resource for research on the immune response to SARS-CoV-2. Samples were obtained from the ongoing ImmuneRACE study (first 160 participants) and from about 1,300 subjects provided by 6 global collaborators. Nearly every sample came with metadata listing a de-identified subject ID, COVID-19 status, age in years and sex. HLA class I and class II types, where available, came from metadata supplied by the sample provider rather than from assay-based typing. Study-wide findings and limitations: Clinical and demographic metadata were provided uncurated, with the amount varying by source and participant.

One collaborating source in Seattle enrolled patients during active infection and followed them longitudinally through the course of disease. Whole blood was collected in K2EDTA tubes by collaborating institutions according to the institutions' own protocols. Collaborator samples were shipped for TCRbeta analysis as frozen whole blood, isolated PBMCs, or DNA extracted from either sample type. Remarks on this clone: No cognate antigen has been identified for it. No much larger clone is present one base from it, and per-base qualities are unavailable.

Via the germline V gene (reference sequence), CDR1 is MNHNY and CDR2 SVGAGI. V lost 6 bases and J lost 3 bases; the stretch between them is 11 bases long. From the cysteine up to the phenylalanine, the CDR3 has a length of 13 residues. The read is trimmed to its CDR3 DNA, 39 bases read in frame from base 1. The immunoSEQ Assay, a bias-controlled multiplex PCR, was used to amplify TCRbeta CDR3 regions from genomic DNA. Per the source publication's procedure: Within the assay, amplification of reference gene primers was used to estimate how many nucleated cells each sample contained. Sequence reads were collapsed and filtered to measure the absolute abundance of every unique TCRbeta CDR3 rearrangement. Productive Simpson clonality was computed per sample as the square root of Simpson's diversity index over productive rearrangements. TCRdb retrieved this table from immuneACCESS and kept in-frame rearrangements only. Not all clones are present; in checked studies, unresolved V genes account for under half, and no reason is known for the remainder. That table supplies the V and J calls and clone size; D and trimming were determined from the DNA. This sample holds 150,000 to 250,000 clones; around 95% were observed only once. The ten largest clones add up to roughly 0.76% of the sample.

Source material: peripheral blood. The chain employs TRBV6-6 and TRBJ1-1, and possibly TRBD1, on 6 matching bases. The clonotype was recovered from a man aged 30-40 years with COVID-19, enrolled during active disease. CDR3 loop: CASRPRTDTEAFF. The bases are TGTGCCAGCAGACCACGGACAGACACTGAAGCTTTCTTT.